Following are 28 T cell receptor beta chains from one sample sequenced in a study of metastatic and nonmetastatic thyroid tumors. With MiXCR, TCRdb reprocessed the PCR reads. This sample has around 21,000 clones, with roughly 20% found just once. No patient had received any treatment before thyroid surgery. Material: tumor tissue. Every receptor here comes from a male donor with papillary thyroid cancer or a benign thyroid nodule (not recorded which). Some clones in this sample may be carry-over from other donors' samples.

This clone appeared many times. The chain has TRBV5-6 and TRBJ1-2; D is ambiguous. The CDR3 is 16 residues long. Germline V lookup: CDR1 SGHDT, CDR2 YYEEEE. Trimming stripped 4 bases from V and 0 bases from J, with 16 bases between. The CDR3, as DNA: TGTGCCAGCAGCCCCCCCCTCTCAAGGGCTAACTATGGCTACACCTTC. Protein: CASSPPLSRANYGYTF.

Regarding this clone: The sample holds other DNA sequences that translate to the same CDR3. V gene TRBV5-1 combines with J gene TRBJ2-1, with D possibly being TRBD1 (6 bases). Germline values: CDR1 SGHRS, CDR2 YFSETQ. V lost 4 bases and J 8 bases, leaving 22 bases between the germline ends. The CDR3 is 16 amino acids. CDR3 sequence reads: CASSTEQVARGDEQFF. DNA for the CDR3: TGCGCCAGCAGCACGGAACAGGTTGCCAGGGGCGATGAGCAGTTCTTC.

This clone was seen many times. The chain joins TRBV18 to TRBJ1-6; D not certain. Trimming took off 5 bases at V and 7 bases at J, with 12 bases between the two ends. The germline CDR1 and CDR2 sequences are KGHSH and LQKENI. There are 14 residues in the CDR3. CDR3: CASSEVSTNSPLHF. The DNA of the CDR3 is TGTGCCAGCTCAGAGGTATCCACGAATTCACCCCTCCACTTT.

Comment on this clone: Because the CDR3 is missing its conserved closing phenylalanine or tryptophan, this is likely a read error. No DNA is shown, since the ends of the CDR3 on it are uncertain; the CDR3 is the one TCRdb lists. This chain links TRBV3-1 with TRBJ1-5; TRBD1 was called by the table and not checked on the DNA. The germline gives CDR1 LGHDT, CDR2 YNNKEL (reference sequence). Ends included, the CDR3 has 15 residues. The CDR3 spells CASSQSGQGSQPQQV.

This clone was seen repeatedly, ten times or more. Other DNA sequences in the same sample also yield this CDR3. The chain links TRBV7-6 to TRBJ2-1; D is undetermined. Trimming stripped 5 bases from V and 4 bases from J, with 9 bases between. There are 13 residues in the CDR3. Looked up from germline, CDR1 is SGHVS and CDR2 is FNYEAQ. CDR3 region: CASSGESYNEQFF. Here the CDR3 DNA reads TGTGCCAGCAGCGGGGAAAGTTACAATGAGCAGTTCTTC. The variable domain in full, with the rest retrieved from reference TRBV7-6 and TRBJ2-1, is GAGVSQSPRYKVTKRGQDVALRCDPISGHVSLYWYRQALGQGPEFLTYFNYEAQQDKSGLPNDRFSAERPEGSISTLTIQRTEQRDSAMYRCASSGESYNEQFFGPGTRLTVL.

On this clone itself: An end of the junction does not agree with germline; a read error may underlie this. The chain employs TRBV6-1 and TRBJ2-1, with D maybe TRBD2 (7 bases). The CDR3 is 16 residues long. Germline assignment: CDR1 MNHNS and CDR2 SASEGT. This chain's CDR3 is CTSSGGAASDYNEQFF. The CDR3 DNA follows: TGTACCAGCAGTGGGGGGGCGGCCTCAGACTACAATGAGCAGTTCTTC.

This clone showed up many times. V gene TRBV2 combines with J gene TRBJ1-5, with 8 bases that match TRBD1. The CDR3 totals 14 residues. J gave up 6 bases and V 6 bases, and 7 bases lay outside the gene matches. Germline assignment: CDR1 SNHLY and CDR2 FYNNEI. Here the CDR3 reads CASSFGQGSQPQHF. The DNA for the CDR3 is TGTGCCAGCAGCTTCGGACAGGGCAGTCAGCCCCAGCATTTT.

The CDR3 coding sequence is TGCAGTGCTAGTAGAGTTTCATCGCAGGGGGTTTCCTACGAGCAGTACTTC. This codes for CSASRVSSQGVSYEQYF. The gene calls are TRBV20-1 and TRBJ2-7, with 7 bases aligning to TRBD1. Trimming at V came to 3 bases and at J to 1 base, leaving 15 bases not matched to a gene. The germline V gene has CDR1 DFQATT and CDR2 SNEGSKA (reference sequence). This CDR3 spans 17 amino acids.

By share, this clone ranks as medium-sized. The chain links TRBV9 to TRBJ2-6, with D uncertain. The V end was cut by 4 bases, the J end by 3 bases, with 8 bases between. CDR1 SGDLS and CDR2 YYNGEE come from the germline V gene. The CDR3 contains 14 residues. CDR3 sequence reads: CASSYTVGANVLTF. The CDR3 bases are TGTGCCAGCAGCTATACAGTTGGGGCCAACGTCCTGACTTTC.

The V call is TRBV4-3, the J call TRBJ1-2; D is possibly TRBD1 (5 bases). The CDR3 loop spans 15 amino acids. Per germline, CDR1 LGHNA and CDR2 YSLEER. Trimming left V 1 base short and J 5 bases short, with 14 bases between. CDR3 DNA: TGCGCCAGCAGCCAAGGGTTAGACAGCTATTATGGCTACACCTTC. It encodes CASSQGLDSYYGYTF.

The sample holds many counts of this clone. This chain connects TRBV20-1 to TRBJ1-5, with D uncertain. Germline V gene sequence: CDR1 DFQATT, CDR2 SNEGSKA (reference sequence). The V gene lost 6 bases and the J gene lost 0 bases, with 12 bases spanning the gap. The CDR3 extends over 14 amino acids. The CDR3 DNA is TGCAGTGCCGGACTCGGACCTAGCAATCAGCCCCAGCATTTT. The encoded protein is CSAGLGPSNQPQHF.

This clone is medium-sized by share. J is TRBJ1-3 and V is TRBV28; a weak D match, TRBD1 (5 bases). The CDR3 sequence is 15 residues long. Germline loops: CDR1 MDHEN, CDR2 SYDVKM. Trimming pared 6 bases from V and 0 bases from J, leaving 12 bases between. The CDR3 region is CASRTGRYSGNTIYF. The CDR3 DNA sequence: TGTGCCAGCAGGACGGGACGGTACTCTGGAAACACCATATATTTT.

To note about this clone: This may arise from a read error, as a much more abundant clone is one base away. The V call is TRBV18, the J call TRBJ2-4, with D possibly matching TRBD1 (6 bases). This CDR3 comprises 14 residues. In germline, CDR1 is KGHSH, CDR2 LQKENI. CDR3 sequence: CAGSPGAGTPVQYF. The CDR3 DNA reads TGTGCCGGCTCACCAGGGGCAGGTACCCCGGTTCAGTACTTC.

CDR3 bases: TGTGCCAGCTCTCAAGGACAGGGGGTAACTAATGAAAAACTGTTTTTT. As protein: CASSQGQGVTNEKLFF. The chain has TRBV18 and TRBJ1-4; 10 positions match TRBD1. The CDR3 covers 16 residues. Germline lookup yields CDR1 KGHSH and CDR2 LQKENI. The ends lost 6 bases at V and 1 base at J; junction bases unmatched: 5.

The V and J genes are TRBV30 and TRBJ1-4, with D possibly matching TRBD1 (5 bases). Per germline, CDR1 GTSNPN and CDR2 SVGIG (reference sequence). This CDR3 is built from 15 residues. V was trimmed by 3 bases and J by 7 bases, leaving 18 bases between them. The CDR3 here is CAWSSGGGSGEKLFF. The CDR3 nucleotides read TGTGCCTGGAGCTCCGGTGGGGGGAGCGGTGAAAAACTGTTTTTT.

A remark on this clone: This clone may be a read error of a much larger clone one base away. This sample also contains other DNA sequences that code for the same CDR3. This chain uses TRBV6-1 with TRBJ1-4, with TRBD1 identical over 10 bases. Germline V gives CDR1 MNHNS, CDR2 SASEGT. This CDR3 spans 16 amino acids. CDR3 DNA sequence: TGTGCCAGCCTAAGACAGGGGGCGCAGAGAAATGAAAAGCTGTTTTTT. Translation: CASLRQGAQRNEKLFF.

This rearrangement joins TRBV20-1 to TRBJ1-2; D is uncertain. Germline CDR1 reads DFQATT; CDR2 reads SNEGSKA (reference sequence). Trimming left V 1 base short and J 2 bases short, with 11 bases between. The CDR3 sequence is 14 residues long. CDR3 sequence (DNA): TGCAGTGCTAGAGCTACTCGCAGAAACTATGGCTACACCTTC. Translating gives CSARATRRNYGYTF.

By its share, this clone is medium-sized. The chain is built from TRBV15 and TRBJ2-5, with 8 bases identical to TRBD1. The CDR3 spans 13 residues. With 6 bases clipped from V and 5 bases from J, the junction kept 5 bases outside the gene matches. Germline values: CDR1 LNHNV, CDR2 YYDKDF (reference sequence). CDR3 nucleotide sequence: TGTGCCACCAGGCGACAGGGGACGGAGACCCAGTACTTC. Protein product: CATRRQGTETQYF.

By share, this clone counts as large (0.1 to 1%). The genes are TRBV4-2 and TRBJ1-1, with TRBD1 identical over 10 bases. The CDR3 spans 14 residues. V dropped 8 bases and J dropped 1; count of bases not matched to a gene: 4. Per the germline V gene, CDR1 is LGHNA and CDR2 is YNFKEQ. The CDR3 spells CASAGTGANTEAFF. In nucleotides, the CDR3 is TGTGCCAGCGCTGGGACAGGGGCGAACACTGAAGCTTTCTTT.

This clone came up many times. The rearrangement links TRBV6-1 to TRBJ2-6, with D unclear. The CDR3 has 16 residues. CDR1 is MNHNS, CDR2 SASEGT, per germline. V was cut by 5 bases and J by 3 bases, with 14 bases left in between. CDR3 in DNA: TGTGCCAGCAGTTTCACATTCGTAGGTGGGGCCAACGTCCTGACTTTC. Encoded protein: CASSFTFVGGANVLTF.

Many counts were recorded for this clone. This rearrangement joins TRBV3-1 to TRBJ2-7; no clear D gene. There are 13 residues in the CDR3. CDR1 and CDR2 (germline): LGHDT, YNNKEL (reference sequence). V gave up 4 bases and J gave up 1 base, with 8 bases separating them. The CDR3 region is CASSPTLSYEQYF. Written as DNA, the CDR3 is TGTGCCAGCAGCCCGACCCTTTCCTACGAGCAGTACTTC.

The CDR3 sequence: CASSQDWGEKLFF. CDR3 bases: TGCGCCAGCAGCCAAGATTGGGGTGAAAAACTGTTTTTT. This sequence joins TRBV4-1 and TRBJ1-4; D remains ambiguous. The CDR3 spans 13 residues. V shed 0 bases and J shed 7 bases, with 6 bases lying between them. Germline lookup yields CDR1 MGHRA and CDR2 YSYEKL.

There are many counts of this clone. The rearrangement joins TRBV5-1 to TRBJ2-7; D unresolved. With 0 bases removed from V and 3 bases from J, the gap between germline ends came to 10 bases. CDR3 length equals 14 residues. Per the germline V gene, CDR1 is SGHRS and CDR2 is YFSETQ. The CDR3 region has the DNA TGCGCCAGCAGCTTGGGACACCAGATCTACGAGCAGTACTTC. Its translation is CASSLGHQIYEQYF.

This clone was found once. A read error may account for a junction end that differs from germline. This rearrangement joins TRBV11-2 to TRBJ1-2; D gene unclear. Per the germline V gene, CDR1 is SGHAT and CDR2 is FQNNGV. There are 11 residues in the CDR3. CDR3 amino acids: CARTRTYGYTF. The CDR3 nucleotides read TGTGCCAGAACCCGGACTTATGGTTACACCTTC.

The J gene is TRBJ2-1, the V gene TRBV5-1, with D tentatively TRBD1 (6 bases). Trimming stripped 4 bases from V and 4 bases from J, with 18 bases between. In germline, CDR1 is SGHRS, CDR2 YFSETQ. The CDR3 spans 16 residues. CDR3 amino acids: CASSLSGLGQYNEQFF. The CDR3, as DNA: TGCGCCAGCAGCCTGTCTGGACTGGGACAATACAATGAGCAGTTCTTC.

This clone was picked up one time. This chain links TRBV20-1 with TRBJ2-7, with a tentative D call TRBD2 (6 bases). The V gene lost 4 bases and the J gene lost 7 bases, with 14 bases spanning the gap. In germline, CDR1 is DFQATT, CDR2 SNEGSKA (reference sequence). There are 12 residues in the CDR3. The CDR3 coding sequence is TGCAGTGCTAAGATGGGAGGTTTGGAGCAGTACTTC. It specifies CSAKMGGLEQYF.

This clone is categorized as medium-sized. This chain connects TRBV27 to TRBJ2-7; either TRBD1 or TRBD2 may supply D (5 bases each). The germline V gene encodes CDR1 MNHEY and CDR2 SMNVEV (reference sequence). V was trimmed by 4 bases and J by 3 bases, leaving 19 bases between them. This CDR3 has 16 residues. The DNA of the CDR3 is TGTGCCAGCAGTTCAACCGGGACGGGTAAACTCTACGAGCAGTACTTC. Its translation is CASSSTGTGKLYEQYF.

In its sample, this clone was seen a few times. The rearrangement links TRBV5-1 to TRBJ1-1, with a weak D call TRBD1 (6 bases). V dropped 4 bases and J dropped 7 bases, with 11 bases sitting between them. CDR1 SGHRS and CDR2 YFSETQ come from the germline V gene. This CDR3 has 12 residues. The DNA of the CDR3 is TGCGCCAGCAGCAAGGGGGGTATTGAAGCTTTCTTT. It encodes CASSKGGIEAFF.